These 2 T cell receptor beta chains share one sample of origin, sequenced in a study of blood T cell repertoires in COVID-19. The method was immunoSEQ multiplex PCR; TCRdb's version includes in-frame clones alone and lacks a portion of them. This sample has roughly 240,000 clones; about 82% occur once, and the top ten carry 2% to 2.5%. The material sequenced was PBMCs or T cells enriched from blood (not recorded which). These receptors all stem from a woman between 45 and 60 years old who had recovered from COVID-19.

This clone has a single count. V is TRBV7-2 and J is TRBJ2-3; 14 nucleotides match TRBD2. V lost 1 base, J lost 4 bases, and 10 bases stayed unmatched. The CDR3 runs to 19 residues. Germline assignment: CDR1 SGHTA and CDR2 FQGNSA. The CDR3 spells CASSLGRLAGGLLSDTQYF. CDR3 bases: TGTGCCAGCAGCTTAGGACGACTAGCGGGGGGGCTTTTGTCAGATACGCAGTATTTT.

V gene TRBV6-5 combines with J gene TRBJ2-7; 8 bases map to TRBD2. From germline, CDR1 is MNHEY and CDR2 SVGAGI. V lost 8 bases, J lost 4 bases, and 10 bases stayed unmatched. CDR3 length equals 14 residues. The CDR3, as DNA: TGTGCCAGCGGGGCCACTAGCGGACAGTACGAGCAGTACTTC. This gives the protein CASGATSGQYEQYF.